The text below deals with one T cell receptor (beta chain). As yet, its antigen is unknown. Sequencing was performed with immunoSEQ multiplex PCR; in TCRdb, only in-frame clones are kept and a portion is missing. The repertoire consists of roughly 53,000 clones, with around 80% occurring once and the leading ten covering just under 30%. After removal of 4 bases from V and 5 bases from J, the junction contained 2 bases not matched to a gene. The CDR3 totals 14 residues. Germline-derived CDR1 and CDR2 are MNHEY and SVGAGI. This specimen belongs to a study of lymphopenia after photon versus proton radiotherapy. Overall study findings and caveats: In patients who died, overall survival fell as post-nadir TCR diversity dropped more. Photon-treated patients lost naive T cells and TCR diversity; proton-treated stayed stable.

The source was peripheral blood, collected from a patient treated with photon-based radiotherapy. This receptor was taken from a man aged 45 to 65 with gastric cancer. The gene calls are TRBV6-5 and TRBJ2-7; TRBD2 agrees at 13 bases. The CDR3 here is CASSWTSGRDEQYF. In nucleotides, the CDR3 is TGTGCCAGCAGTTGGACTAGCGGGAGAGACGAGCAGTACTTC.